The 17 T cell receptor beta chains in this list originate from one sample, sequenced in a study of T cells after yellow fever vaccination. In TCRdb, the 5' RACE reads were re-called with MiXCR into one record per CDR3 protein. The sample carries 200,000 to 250,000 distinct CDR3 sequences, roughly 3.3% recorded once. Sequences were derived from CD4+ T cells sorted from PBMCs, sampled 10 days after the yellow fever booster vaccination. The receptors were sampled from a man younger than 35 who received the YFV17D yellow fever vaccine.

This clonotype was counted at least ten times. CDR3 region: CATGDGDGTDTQYF. The DNA of the CDR3 is TGTGCCACAGGGGACGGGGATGGCACAGATACGCAGTATTTT. The rearrangement uses TRBV24-1 and TRBJ2-3; the D call may be TRBD1 or TRBD2 (5 bases each). V was trimmed by 10 bases and J by 1 base, leaving 14 bases between them. The length of the CDR3 is 14 residues. CDR1 and CDR2 from the germline V gene are KGHDR and SFDVKD.

This clonotype was counted at least ten times. The chain combines TRBV6-5 with TRBJ1-1, with 8 bases matching TRBD1. The germline V gene has CDR1 MNHEY and CDR2 SVGAGI. The CDR3 is 15 amino acids. The ends lost 2 bases at V and 5 bases at J; junction bases unmatched: 7. The CDR3 DNA sequence: TGTGCCAGCAGTTACCAGGGGGCGGTCGGGACTGAAGCTTTCTTT. Its translation: CASSYQGAVGTEAFF.

This clonotype was recorded many times. This chain joins TRBV6-5 and TRBJ1-1; tentative D call: TRBD1 (6 bases). Looked up from germline, CDR1 is MNHEY and CDR2 is SVGAGI. V gave up 2 bases and J gave up 3 bases, with 7 bases separating them. This CDR3 is 13 amino acids long. DNA for the CDR3: TGTGCCAGCAGTTACGAGGGGGACACTGAAGCTTTCTTT. Its translation: CASSYEGDTEAFF.

The chain uses TRBV4-1 and TRBJ2-3; TRBD1 is a possible D gene (6 bases). Germline V gene lookup returns CDR1 MGHRA and CDR2 YSYEKL. The V end was cut by 3 bases, the J end by 6 bases, with 16 bases between. The CDR3 has 15 residues. The CDR3 DNA reads TGCGCCAGCAGCCAGTTGGGTCAGGGGAGCGATACGCAGTATTTT. Its protein is CASSQLGQGSDTQYF.

This rearrangement joins TRBV6-5 to TRBJ1-5; no reliable D call. V was cut by 6 bases and J by 11 bases, with 17 bases left in between. The CDR3 length is 13 residues. Germline CDR1 reads MNHEY; CDR2 reads SVGAGI. In DNA form, the CDR3 reads TGTGCCAGCAGCTCGCGACCCTATGTATCCCAGCATTTT. It encodes CASSSRPYVSQHF.

This clonotype has ten or more counts. DNA of the CDR3: TGTGCCAGCAGCTTAACGGGGGGCCGAGGGAAAGAGACCCAGTACTTC. As protein: CASSLTGGRGKETQYF. This rearrangement joins TRBV7-6 to TRBJ2-5; TRBD2 is a possible D gene (7 bases). The V end lost 2 bases, the J end lost 3 bases, and 16 bases lay between the germline ends. The V gene's germline CDR1 is SGHVS and CDR2 FNYEAQ. The CDR3 runs to 16 residues.

This clonotype appeared a few times. This chain links TRBV5-4 with TRBJ2-3; D ambiguous. The V and J ends lost 2 bases and 0 bases respectively, with 7 bases between them. The V gene's germline CDR1 is SGHNT and CDR2 YYREEE (reference sequence). This CDR3 spans 14 amino acids. The CDR3 nucleotides are TGTGCCAGCAGCTTTCCCGATAGCACAGATACGCAGTATTTT. Its protein is CASSFPDSTDTQYF.

In its sample, this clonotype was seen many times. The chain is built from TRBV12-3 or TRBV12-4 and TRBJ2-7; the D gene is possibly TRBD2 (5 bases). V was pared by 5 bases and J by 2 bases, with 13 bases between. This CDR3 has 14 amino acids. The DNA for the CDR3 is TGTGCCAGCAGTAAGGGAGCAGACCCCTACGAGCAGTACTTC. Translating gives CASSKGADPYEQYF.

This clonotype has a count of ten or more. The chain links TRBV6-1 to TRBJ2-3; 7 bases are a match to TRBD1. Germline loops: CDR1 MNHNS, CDR2 SASEGT. The CDR3 is 15 residues long. Unmatched junction bases numbered 8, after V lost 2 bases and J lost 6 bases. CDR3 nucleotide sequence: TGTGCCAGCAGTGAACAGACAGGGCCGGGGGATACGCAGTATTTT. This codes for CASSEQTGPGDTQYF.

In its sample, this clonotype was seen many times. The V call is TRBV12-3 or TRBV12-4, the J call TRBJ1-5; D is perhaps TRBD1 (5 bases). CDR3 size: 15 residues. Trimming cost V 6 bases and J 6 bases, with 18 bases left between them. CDR3: CASSQDTATGQPQHF. In DNA, the CDR3 is TGTGCCAGCAGCCAGGACACGGCCACAGGTCAGCCCCAGCATTTT.

The chain joins TRBV7-9 to TRBJ2-5; TRBD2 matches 7 bases. The CDR3 totals 13 residues. J gave up 4 bases and V 5 bases, and 4 bases lay outside the gene matches. Germline assignment: CDR1 SEHNR and CDR2 FQNEAQ (reference sequence). The CDR3 reads CASSPTSSETQYF. The CDR3 coding sequence is TGTGCCAGCAGCCCGACTAGCTCAGAGACCCAGTACTTC.

This clonotype has at least ten counts. V usage is TRBV30 and J usage is TRBJ1-2; the D gene is possibly TRBD1 (5 bases). Per the germline V gene, CDR1 is GTSNPN and CDR2 is SVGIG (reference sequence). The V end lost 3 bases, the J end lost 4 bases, and 12 bases lay between the germline ends. CDR3 size: 13 residues. In DNA form, the CDR3 reads TGTGCCTGGAGCGGCGGACAAGGCTATGGCTACACCTTC. Translating gives CAWSGGQGYGYTF.

This sequence joins TRBV9 and TRBJ1-1; 7 bases align to TRBD1. The CDR3 has 17 amino acids. CDR1 is SGDLS, CDR2 YYNGEE, per germline. Trimming cost V 4 bases and J 2 bases; bases outside gene matches: 14. CDR3 sequence reads: CASSTRGGEGANTEAFF. For the CDR3, the DNA is TGTGCCAGCAGCACTAGGGGCGGAGAGGGGGCAAACACTGAAGCTTTCTTT.

This clonotype was observed at least ten times. This chain joins TRBV7-2 and TRBJ1-6, with TRBD1 matching over 7 bases. Unmatched junction bases numbered 9, after V lost 4 bases and J lost 6 bases. The length of the CDR3 is 16 residues. CDR1 and CDR2 (germline): SGHTA, FQGNSA. The CDR3: CASSSRQGTANSPLHF. The CDR3 nucleotides are TGTGCCAGCAGCTCAAGACAGGGAACCGCTAATTCACCCCTCCACTTT.

This clonotype was detected ten times or more. The chain carries TRBV3-2 and TRBJ2-7. TRBV3-2 is a recognized pseudogene. This CDR3 region has 13 residues. CDR3 residues: CASSQDGDYEQYV. The DNA of the CDR3 is TGTGCCAGCAGCCAAGACGGAGACTACGAGCAGTACGTC.

In DNA form, the CDR3 reads TGTGCCAGCAGCTTAGACGGAAACACAGATACGCAGTATTTT. Its translation: CASSLDGNTDTQYF. The gene calls are TRBV7-2 and TRBJ2-3; D is uncertain. The germline V and J ends were trimmed by 1 base and 2 bases, with 7 bases remaining between them. This CDR3 contains 14 residues. Germline CDR1 reads SGHTA; CDR2 reads FQGNSA.

This clonotype has at least ten counts. A read error may account for a junction end that differs from germline. The chain links TRBV11-2 to TRBJ1-5; D gene unclear. This CDR3 contains 8 residues. CDR1 and CDR2 (germline): SGHAT, FQNNGV. CDR3 protein: CASSPRHF. In DNA form, the CDR3 reads TGTGCCAGCAGCCCCCGGCATTTT.